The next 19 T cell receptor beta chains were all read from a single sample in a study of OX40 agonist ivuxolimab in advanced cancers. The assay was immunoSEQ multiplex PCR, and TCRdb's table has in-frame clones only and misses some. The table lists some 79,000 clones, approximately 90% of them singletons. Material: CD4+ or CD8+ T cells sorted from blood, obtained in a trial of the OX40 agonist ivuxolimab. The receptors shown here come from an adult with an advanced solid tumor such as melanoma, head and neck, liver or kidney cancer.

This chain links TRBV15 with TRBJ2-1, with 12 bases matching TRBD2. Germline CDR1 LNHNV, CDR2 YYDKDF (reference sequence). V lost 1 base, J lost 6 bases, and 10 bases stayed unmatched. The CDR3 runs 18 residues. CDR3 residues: CATSRGLTSGRGGNEQFF. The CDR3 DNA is TGTGCCACCAGCAGAGGTTTGACTAGCGGGAGAGGGGGCAATGAGCAGTTCTTC.

CDR3 coding DNA: TGTGCCAGCAGCGCCCAATACGAGCAGTACTTC. Translated, it gives CASSAQYEQYF. The V gene is TRBV7-6, the J gene TRBJ2-7; D is unclear. The CDR3 has 11 amino acids. Germline lookup yields CDR1 SGHVS and CDR2 FNYEAQ. V was trimmed by 5 bases and J by 4 bases, leaving 6 bases between them.

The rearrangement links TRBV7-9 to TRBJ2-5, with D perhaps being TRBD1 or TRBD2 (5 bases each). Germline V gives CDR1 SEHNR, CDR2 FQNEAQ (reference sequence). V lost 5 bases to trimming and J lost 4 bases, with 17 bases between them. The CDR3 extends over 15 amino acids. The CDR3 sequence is CASSPNPGRSETQYF. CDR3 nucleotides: TGTGCCAGCAGCCCCAACCCGGGACGTTCAGAGACCCAGTACTTC.

The CDR3 is CASSLGPTGELFF. The CDR3 DNA follows: TGTGCCAGCAGCTTGGGTCCCACCGGGGAGCTGTTTTTT. This chain links TRBV5-4 with TRBJ2-2; D remains unclear. V gave up 0 bases and J gave up 4 bases, with 4 bases separating them. Germline V gene lookup returns CDR1 SGHNT and CDR2 YYREEE (reference sequence). The CDR3 is 13 amino acids. The whole variable domain, filled in from reference TRBV5-4 and TRBJ2-2, reads ETGVTQSPTHLIKTRGQQVTLRCSSQSGHNTVSWYQQALGQGPQFIFQYYREEENGRGNFPPRFSGLQFPNYSSELNVNALELDDSALYLCASSLGPTGELFFGEGSRLTVL.

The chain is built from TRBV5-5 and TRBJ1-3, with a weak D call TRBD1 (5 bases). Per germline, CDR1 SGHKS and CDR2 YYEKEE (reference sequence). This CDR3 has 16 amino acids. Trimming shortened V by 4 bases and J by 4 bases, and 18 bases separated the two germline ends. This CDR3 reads CASSHSQGSGGNTIYF. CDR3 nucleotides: TGTGCCAGCAGCCATTCTCAGGGATCAGGAGGAAACACCATATATTTT.

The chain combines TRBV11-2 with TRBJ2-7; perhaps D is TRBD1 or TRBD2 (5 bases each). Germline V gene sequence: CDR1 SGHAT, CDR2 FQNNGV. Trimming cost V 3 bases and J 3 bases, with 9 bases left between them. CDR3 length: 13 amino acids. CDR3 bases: TGTGCCAGCAGCTTCGGGACCAACTACGAGCAGTACTTC. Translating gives CASSFGTNYEQYF.

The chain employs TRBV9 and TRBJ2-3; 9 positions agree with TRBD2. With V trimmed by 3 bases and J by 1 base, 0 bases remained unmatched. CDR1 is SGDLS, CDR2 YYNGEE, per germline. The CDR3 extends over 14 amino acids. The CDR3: CASSGLAGTDTQYF. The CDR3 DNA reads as TGTGCCAGCAGCGGACTAGCGGGCACAGATACGCAGTATTTT.

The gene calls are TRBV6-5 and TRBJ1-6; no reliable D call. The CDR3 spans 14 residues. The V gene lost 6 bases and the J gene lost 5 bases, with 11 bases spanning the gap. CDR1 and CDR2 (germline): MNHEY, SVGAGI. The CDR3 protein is CASSRSLDNSPLHF. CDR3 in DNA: TGTGCCAGCAGCCGGAGCTTGGATAATTCACCCCTCCACTTT.

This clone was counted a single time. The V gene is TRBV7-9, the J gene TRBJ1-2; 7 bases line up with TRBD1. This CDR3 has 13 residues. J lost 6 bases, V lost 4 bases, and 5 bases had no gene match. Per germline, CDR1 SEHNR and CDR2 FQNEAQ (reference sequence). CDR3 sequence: CASSSQGYDGYTF. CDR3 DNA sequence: TGTGCCAGCAGCTCACAGGGGTATGATGGCTACACCTTC.

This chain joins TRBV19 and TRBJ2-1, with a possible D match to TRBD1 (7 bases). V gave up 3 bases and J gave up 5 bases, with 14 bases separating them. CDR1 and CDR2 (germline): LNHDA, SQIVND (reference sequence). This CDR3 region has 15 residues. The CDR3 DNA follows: TGTGCCAGTAGTATTCAGCCAGGGGGGCACAATGAGCAGTTCTTC. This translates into CASSIQPGGHNEQFF.

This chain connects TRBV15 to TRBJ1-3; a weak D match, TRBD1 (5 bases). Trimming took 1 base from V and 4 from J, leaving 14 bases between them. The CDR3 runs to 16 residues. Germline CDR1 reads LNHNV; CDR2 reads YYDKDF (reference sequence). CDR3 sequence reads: CATSRVKGVQGNTIYF. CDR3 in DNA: TGTGCCACCAGCAGAGTTAAAGGGGTTCAAGGAAACACCATATATTTT. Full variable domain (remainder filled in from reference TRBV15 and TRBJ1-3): DAMVIQNPRYQVTQFGKPVTLSCSQTLNHNVMYWYQQKSSQAPKLLFHYYDKDFNNEADTPDNFQSRRPNTSFCFLDIRSPGLGDTAMYLCATSRVKGVQGNTIYFGEGSWLTVV.

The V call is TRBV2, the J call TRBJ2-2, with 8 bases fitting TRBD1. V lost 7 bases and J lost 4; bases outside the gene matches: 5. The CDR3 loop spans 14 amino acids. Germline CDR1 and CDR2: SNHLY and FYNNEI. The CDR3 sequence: CASMGQATTGELFF. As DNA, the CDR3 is TGTGCCAGCATGGGACAGGCGACCACCGGGGAGCTGTTTTTT.

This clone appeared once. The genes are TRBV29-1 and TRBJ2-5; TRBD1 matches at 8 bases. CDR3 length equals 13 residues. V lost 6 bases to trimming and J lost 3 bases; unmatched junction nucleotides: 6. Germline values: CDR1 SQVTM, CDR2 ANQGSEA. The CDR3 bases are TGCAGCGTCTCAGGACAGGGAAAAGAGACCCAGTACTTC. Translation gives CSVSGQGKETQYF.

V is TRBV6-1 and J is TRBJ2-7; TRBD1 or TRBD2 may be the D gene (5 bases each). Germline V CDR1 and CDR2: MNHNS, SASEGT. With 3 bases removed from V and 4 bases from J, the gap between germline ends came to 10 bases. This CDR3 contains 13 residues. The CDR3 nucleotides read TGTGCCAGCAGTGAGCAGGGAGAATACGAGCAGTACTTC. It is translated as CASSEQGEYEQYF.

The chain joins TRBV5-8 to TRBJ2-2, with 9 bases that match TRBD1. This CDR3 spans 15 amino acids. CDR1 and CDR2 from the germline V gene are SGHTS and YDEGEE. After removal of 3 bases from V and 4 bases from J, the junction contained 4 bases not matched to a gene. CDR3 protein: CASSYTGGITGELFF. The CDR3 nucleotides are TGTGCCAGCAGCTACACAGGGGGCATCACCGGGGAGCTGTTTTTT. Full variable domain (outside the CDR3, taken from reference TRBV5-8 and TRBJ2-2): EAGVTQSPTHLIKTRGQQATLRCSPISGHTSVYWYQQALGLGLQFLLWYDEGEERNRGNFPPRFSGRQFPNYSSELNVNALELEDSALYLCASSYTGGITGELFFGEGSRLTVL.

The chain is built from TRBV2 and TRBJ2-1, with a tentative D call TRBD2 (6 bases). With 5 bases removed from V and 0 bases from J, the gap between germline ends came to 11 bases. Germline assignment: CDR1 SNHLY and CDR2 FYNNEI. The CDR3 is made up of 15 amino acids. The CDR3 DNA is TGTGCCAGCAGTCTTAGCGGAGTCTCCTACAATGAGCAGTTCTTC. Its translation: CASSLSGVSYNEQFF.

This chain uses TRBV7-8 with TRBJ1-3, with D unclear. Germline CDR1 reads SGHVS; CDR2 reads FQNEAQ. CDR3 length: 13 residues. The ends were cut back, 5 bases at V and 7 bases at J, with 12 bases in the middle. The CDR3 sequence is CASSPDLGNTIYF. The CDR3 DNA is TGTGCCAGCAGCCCAGATCTCGGGAACACCATATATTTT.

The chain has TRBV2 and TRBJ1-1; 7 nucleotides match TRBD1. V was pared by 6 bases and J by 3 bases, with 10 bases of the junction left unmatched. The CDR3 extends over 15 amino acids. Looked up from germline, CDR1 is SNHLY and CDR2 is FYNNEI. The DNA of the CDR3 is TGTGCCAGCAGCAAGGCGACAGGGACGGACACTGAAGCTTTCTTT. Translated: CASSKATGTDTEAFF. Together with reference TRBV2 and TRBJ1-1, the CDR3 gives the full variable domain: EPEVTQTPSHQVTQMGQEVILRCVPISNHLYFYWYRQILGQKVEFLVSFYNNEISEKSEIFDDQFSVERPDGSNFTLKIRSTKLEDSAMYFCASSKATGTDTEAFFGQGTRLTVV.

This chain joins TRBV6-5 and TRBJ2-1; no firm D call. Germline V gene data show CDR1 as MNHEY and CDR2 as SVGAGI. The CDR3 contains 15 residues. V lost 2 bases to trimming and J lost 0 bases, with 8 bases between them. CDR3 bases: TGTGCCAGCAGTTACGGCGGCACCTCCTACAATGAGCAGTTCTTC. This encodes CASSYGGTSYNEQFF.